This passage covers 27 T cell receptor beta chains from one sample sequenced in a study of T cell responses to AZD1222 COVID-19 vaccine. Profiled with immunoSEQ multiplex PCR; TCRdb holds only in-frame clones, not every one. This table has over 100,000 clones, 65% to 85% appearing once. Material: peripheral blood, obtained on day 0 of AZD1222 vaccination. These receptors all come from an adult in good health.

This clone was picked up a small number of times. The V and J genes are TRBV24-1 and TRBJ2-5; 8 bases match TRBD1. Germline loops: CDR1 KGHDR, CDR2 SFDVKD. The CDR3 covers 14 residues. V lost 10 bases to trimming and J lost 2 bases; unmatched junction nucleotides: 8. CDR3 protein: CATADRGGQETQYF. CDR3 bases: TGTGCCACAGCCGACAGGGGCGGGCAAGAGACCCAGTACTTC.

V and J are TRBV6-5 and TRBJ1-6, with 9 bases lining up with TRBD1. With 4 bases clipped from V and 5 bases from J, the junction kept 6 bases outside the gene matches. The germline V gene encodes CDR1 MNHEY and CDR2 SVGAGI. The CDR3 is made up of 16 amino acids. CDR3 DNA sequence: TGTGCCAGCAGTTTCACGGACAGGGGCCATAATTCACCCCTCCACTTT. It yields the protein CASSFTDRGHNSPLHF.

CDR3 bases: TGCAGTGCTAGTAAGGTGGTGGGAGACAATGAGCAGTTCTTC. Translated, it gives CSASKVVGDNEQFF. The chain has TRBV20-1 and TRBJ2-1, with a possible D match to TRBD2 (5 bases). The V gene lost 3 bases and the J gene lost 5 bases, with 14 bases spanning the gap. The germline V gene encodes CDR1 DFQATT and CDR2 SNEGSKA (reference sequence). The CDR3 loop spans 14 amino acids.

This chain connects TRBV2 to TRBJ1-5; tentative D call: TRBD1 (6 bases). This CDR3 region has 14 residues. Germline V gene sequence: CDR1 SNHLY, CDR2 FYNNEI. Trimming pared 3 bases from V and 7 bases from J, leaving 13 bases between. The chain's CDR3 is CASSESEGDQPQHF. CDR3 nucleotides: TGTGCCAGCAGTGAGTCTGAGGGGGACCAGCCCCAGCATTTT.

The CDR3 sequence is CASRTTLTYEQYF. The CDR3 DNA follows: TGTGCCAGCCGTACAACCCTTACCTACGAGCAGTACTTC. V is TRBV7-8 and J is TRBJ2-7; D unclear. Trimming removed 8 bases at V and 2 bases at J, with 13 bases between. This CDR3 comprises 13 residues. The germline gives CDR1 SGHVS, CDR2 FQNEAQ.

J is TRBJ1-1 and V is TRBV18; D not resolved. The CDR3 length is 16 residues. V gave up 1 base and J gave up 1 base, with 13 bases separating them. The germline CDR1 and CDR2 sequences are KGHSH and LQKENI. The CDR3 coding sequence is TGTGCCAGCTCACCACGCTCGGAGCTGAGGAACACTGAAGCTTTCTTT. Its translation is CASSPRSELRNTEAFF.

This chain connects TRBV30 to TRBJ1-2, with 7 bases that match TRBD1. Germline CDR1 GTSNPN, CDR2 SVGIG (reference sequence). The CDR3 loop spans 13 amino acids. V dropped 3 bases and J dropped 6; count of bases not matched to a gene: 7. CDR3 amino acids: CAWSEGDSHGYTF. The CDR3 coding sequence is TGTGCCTGGAGCGAGGGGGACAGCCATGGCTACACCTTC.

J is TRBJ2-7 and V is TRBV10-1; a possible D gene is TRBD1 (6 bases). V gave up 5 bases and J gave up 0 bases, with 17 bases separating them. The CDR3 has 16 residues. Germline CDR1 reads WNHNN; CDR2 reads SYGVQD (reference sequence). CDR3 nucleotide sequence: TGCGCCAGCAGTCTTAATTTAGACAGGAGCTCCTACGAGCAGTACTTC. Translation: CASSLNLDRSSYEQYF.

The V gene is TRBV10-3, the J gene TRBJ2-7; tentative D call: TRBD1 (6 bases). This CDR3 comprises 14 residues. The ends were cut back, 0 bases at V and 2 bases at J, with 8 bases in the middle. Germline lookup yields CDR1 ENHRY and CDR2 SYGVKD. CDR3 sequence reads: CAISESNRAYEQYF. CDR3 nucleotide sequence: TGTGCCATCAGTGAGTCTAACAGGGCCTACGAGCAGTACTTC.

This chain joins TRBV7-2 and TRBJ1-5; TRBD1 aligns across 11 bases. The V gene's germline CDR1 is SGHTA and CDR2 FQGNSA. CDR3 length: 16 residues. The ends lost 4 bases at V and 7 bases at J; junction bases unmatched: 9. This CDR3 reads CASSYWTGGAGQPQHF. The CDR3 nucleotides are TGTGCCAGCAGCTACTGGACAGGGGGCGCGGGACAGCCCCAGCATTTT.

The count of this clone is one. The CDR3 sequence is CASSAQTGGSSYNEQFF. In DNA, the CDR3 is TGCGCCAGCAGCGCCCAGACAGGGGGCTCGTCCTACAATGAGCAGTTCTTC. The chain carries TRBV4-1 and TRBJ2-1, with 10 nucleotides matching TRBD1. From germline, CDR1 is MGHRA and CDR2 YSYEKL. The CDR3 spans 17 residues. Unmatched junction bases numbered 8, after V lost 5 bases and J lost 1 base.

The gene calls are TRBV28 and TRBJ1-5, with a possible D match to TRBD1 (5 bases). Trimming removed 3 bases from V and 7 bases from J, with 16 bases in between. The V gene's germline CDR1 is MDHEN and CDR2 SYDVKM. The CDR3 consists of 15 residues. CDR3 residues: CASSFPAGWEQPQHF. The CDR3 DNA reads TGTGCCAGCAGTTTCCCGGCAGGGTGGGAACAGCCCCAGCATTTT.

The rearrangement uses TRBV19 and TRBJ2-1, with 8 bases lining up with TRBD2. V lost 3 bases to trimming and J lost 9 bases; unmatched junction nucleotides: 10. CDR1 LNHDA and CDR2 SQIVND come from the germline V gene (reference sequence). The CDR3 is 15 residues long. The DNA for the CDR3 is TGTGCCAGTAGTATCCGGACAGAACTAGCGGCTGAGCAGTTCTTC. It encodes CASSIRTELAAEQFF.

V gene TRBV5-1 combines with J gene TRBJ2-1; D unresolved. Germline V gene sequence: CDR1 SGHRS, CDR2 YFSETQ. This CDR3 comprises 13 residues. V dropped 0 bases and J dropped 6 bases, with 7 bases sitting between them. The DNA of the CDR3 is TGCGCCAGCAGCTTGGCCGTAGTCAATGAGCAGTTCTTC. Its translation is CASSLAVVNEQFF.

The genes are TRBV5-1 and TRBJ2-5; TRBD2 agrees at 8 bases. Per germline, CDR1 SGHRS and CDR2 YFSETQ. The CDR3 is made up of 15 amino acids. V gave up 4 bases and J gave up 2 bases; unmatched junction bases: 7. The CDR3, as DNA: TGCGCCAGCAGCCCAAGCGGGGGAGAACAAGAGACCCAGTACTTC. It yields the protein CASSPSGGEQETQYF.

The rearrangement links TRBV4-2 to TRBJ2-7; TRBD2 matches at 11 bases. After removal of 3 bases from V and 7 bases from J, the junction contained 11 bases not matched to a gene. This CDR3 is 16 amino acids long. CDR1 is LGHNA, CDR2 YNFKEQ, per germline. DNA for the CDR3: TGTGCCAGCAGCCACGCCGGGACTAGCGGAGGATGGGAGCAGTACTTC. It translates to CASSHAGTSGGWEQYF.

The genes are TRBV10-3 and TRBJ1-1; TRBD1 matches 9 bases. The germline V gene has CDR1 ENHRY and CDR2 SYGVKD. V lost 5 bases to trimming and J lost 3 bases; unmatched junction nucleotides: 7. The CDR3 is 15 residues long. The CDR3 DNA reads TGTGCCATCAGTTTGGGGACAGGGCGAGACACTGAAGCTTTCTTT. Its translation: CAISLGTGRDTEAFF.

This rearrangement joins TRBV9 to TRBJ2-7, with D perhaps TRBD1 (6 bases). There are 16 residues in the CDR3. V dropped 0 bases and J dropped 3 bases, with 16 bases sitting between them. Germline CDR1 and CDR2: SGDLS and YYNGEE. The CDR3 DNA follows: TGTGCCAGCAGCGTAGGGGACCCTGGGGGCCTCTACGAGCAGTACTTC. Translating it yields CASSVGDPGGLYEQYF.

J is TRBJ2-2 and V is TRBV28; 12 nucleotides agree with TRBD2. Germline lookup yields CDR1 MDHEN and CDR2 SYDVKM. This CDR3 contains 19 residues. V lost 1 base, J lost 5 bases, and 11 bases stayed unmatched. CDR3 region: CASSLSRTMTSGGTGELFF. As DNA, the CDR3 is TGTGCCAGCAGTTTATCGCGAACAATGACTAGCGGGGGAACCGGGGAGCTGTTTTTT.

The sample holds a few counts of this clone. The V call is TRBV11-3, the J call TRBJ1-1, with D unresolved. CDR1 and CDR2 (germline): SGHNT, YENEEA. The CDR3 is 16 residues long. V lost 1 base and J lost 4, with 16 bases in between. CDR3 residues: CASSLGWSSRGTEAFF. The CDR3 DNA reads TGTGCCAGCAGCTTAGGGTGGTCGTCCCGAGGCACTGAAGCTTTCTTT. The full variable domain, in which reference TRBV11-3 and TRBJ1-1 provide the parts outside the CDR3, is EAGVVQSPRYKIIEKKQPVAFWCNPISGHNTLYWYLQNLGQGPELLIRYENEEAVDDSQLPKDRFSAERLKGVDSTLKIQPAELGDSAVYLCASSLGWSSRGTEAFFGQGTRLTVV.

The chain recombines TRBV10-2 with TRBJ1-5; 10 bases align to TRBD1. Germline V gene sequence: CDR1 WSHSY, CDR2 SAAADI. The CDR3 sequence is 17 residues long. Trimming at V came to 8 bases and at J to 2 bases, leaving 12 bases not matched to a gene. The CDR3 DNA is TGCGCCAGCCGACGCGGGACAGGGGAAGAAGGCAATCAGCCCCAGCATTTT. Protein sequence: CASRRGTGEEGNQPQHF.

V usage is TRBV28 and J usage is TRBJ1-4; D is unresolved. Germline V gene sequence: CDR1 MDHEN, CDR2 SYDVKM. The CDR3 covers 14 residues. V lost 4 bases, J lost 0 bases, and 6 bases lay in between. CDR3: CASSSAATNEKLFF. The CDR3 nucleotides are TGTGCCAGCAGTTCAGCTGCAACTAATGAAAAACTGTTTTTT.

In its sample, this clone was seen once. The chain employs TRBV6-5 and TRBJ2-7; 7 nucleotides agree with TRBD1. The CDR3 consists of 15 residues. V shed 5 bases, J shed 3 bases, and the junction held 10 bases outside the gene matches. CDR1 is MNHEY and CDR2 is SVGAGI in the germline V gene. CDR3 nucleotides: TGTGCCAGCAGTCCCTCGCCGGGACAGAACTACGAGCAGTACTTC. Amino acid sequence: CASSPSPGQNYEQYF.

This rearrangement joins TRBV9 to TRBJ2-1; 9 bases align to TRBD2. The germline V gene encodes CDR1 SGDLS and CDR2 YYNGEE. CDR3 length equals 20 residues. J was trimmed by 4 bases and V by 3 bases; bases with no gene match: 20. CDR3 sequence: CASSALGRLADTPTYNEQFF. The CDR3 DNA reads TGTGCCAGCAGCGCCCTTGGTCGACTAGCGGATACCCCTACATACAATGAGCAGTTCTTC.

This chain joins TRBV27 and TRBJ1-6, with D possibly matching TRBD1 (6 bases). Germline V gives CDR1 MNHEY, CDR2 SMNVEV (reference sequence). CDR3 size: 17 residues. V was cut by 6 bases and J by 7 bases, with 22 bases left in between. CDR3 in amino acids: CASSPDFGGQRNSPLHF. The CDR3 region has the DNA TGTGCCAGCAGCCCTGATTTTGGGGGGCAAAGGAATTCACCCCTCCACTTT.

V usage is TRBV4-3 and J usage is TRBJ1-6; TRBD1 matches 9 bases. This CDR3 region has 15 residues. V shed 4 bases, J shed 9 bases, and the junction held 7 bases outside the gene matches. CDR1 LGHNA and CDR2 YSLEER come from the germline V gene. In nucleotides, the CDR3 is TGCGCCAGCAGCCTGGAGGGACAGGGAAGTTCACCCCTCCACTTT. Translation gives CASSLEGQGSSPLHF.

This sequence joins TRBV25-1 and TRBJ2-5; 7 bases match TRBD2. J gave up 5 bases and V 6 bases, and 9 bases lay outside the gene matches. Germline V gene lookup returns CDR1 MGHDK and CDR2 SYGVNS. CDR3 length: 14 amino acids. The CDR3 nucleotides are TGTGCCAGCAGCAGATCGGGGGGTTGGGAGACCCAGTACTTC. Translated, it gives CASSRSGGWETQYF.